The present entry profiles one TCR beta chain with its context. Germline assignment: CDR1 MDHEN and CDR2 SYDVKM. The V and J ends lost 5 bases and 8 bases, in that order; junction bases with no gene match: 9. This CDR3 comprises 15 residues. Researchers ran the PCR with 60 Vbeta and 13 Jbeta primers. The assay was immunoSEQ multiplex PCR, and TCRdb's table has in-frame clones only and misses some. The data show 95,000 to 150,000 clones, with 50% to 75% seen just once and about 8.1% held by the top ten. These data come from a study of cytomegalovirus exposure and HLA in healthy donors. J is TRBJ1-2 and V is TRBV28, with 12 nucleotides matching TRBD1. Sequences were obtained from PBMCs. The clonotype comes from a woman aged 35 to 49 in good health and CMV-seropositive. The CDR3 DNA is TGTGCCAGCAGTATGTCCCGGGACAGGGGGCGCGGCTACACCTTC. Translation gives CASSMSRDRGRGYTF.